This T cell receptor beta chain comes out of a study of blood T cell repertoires in COVID-19. The wider study: The United States, Italy and Spain provided the acute and convalescent COVID-19 samples. Sample material is recorded as cDNA or gDNA derived from T cells, B-cell-depleted T cells, or PBMCs.

As handled by the study authors: Amplifying reference gene primers gave estimates of nucleated cell counts. The data were produced by immunoSEQ multiplex PCR, yet TCRdb's version contains in-frame clones alone and is incomplete. The V and J calls and clone size were taken over from that table, and D and trimming were inferred from the DNA. The profile shows 350,000 to 450,000 clones, roughly 86% of them singletons. The germline V gene encodes CDR1 MNHEY and CDR2 SVGAGI. The ends were cut back, 0 bases at V and 2 bases at J, with 14 bases in the middle. This CDR3 comprises 16 residues. The chain has TRBV6-5 and TRBJ2-7; tentative D call: TRBD2 (6 bases). The material sequenced was PBMCs or T cells enriched from blood (not recorded which). The sequence was obtained from a man in his forties in a cohort exposed to, infected with or recovered from COVID-19 (not recorded which). The CDR3 reads CASSYSGDSGAYEQYF. The CDR3 DNA reads TGTGCCAGCAGTTACTCGGGGGACTCTGGGGCCTACGAGCAGTACTTC.